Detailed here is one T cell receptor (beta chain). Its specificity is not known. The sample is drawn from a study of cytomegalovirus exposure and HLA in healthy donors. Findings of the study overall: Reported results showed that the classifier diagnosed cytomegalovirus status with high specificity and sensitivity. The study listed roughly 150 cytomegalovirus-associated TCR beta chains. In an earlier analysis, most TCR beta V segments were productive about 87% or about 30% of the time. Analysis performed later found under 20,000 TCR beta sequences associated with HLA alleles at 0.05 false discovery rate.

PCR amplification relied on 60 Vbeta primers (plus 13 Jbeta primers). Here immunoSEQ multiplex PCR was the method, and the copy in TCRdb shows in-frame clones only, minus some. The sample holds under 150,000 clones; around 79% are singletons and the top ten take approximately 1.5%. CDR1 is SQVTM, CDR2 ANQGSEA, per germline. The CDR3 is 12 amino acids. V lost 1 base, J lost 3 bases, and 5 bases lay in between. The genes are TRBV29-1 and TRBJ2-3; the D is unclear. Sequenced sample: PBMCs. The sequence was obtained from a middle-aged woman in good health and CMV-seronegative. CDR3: CSVEGATDTQYF. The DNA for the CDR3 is TGCAGCGTTGAAGGTGCGACAGATACGCAGTATTTT.